The 3 T cell receptor beta chains given below trace back to one sample, sequenced in a study of blood T cell repertoires in COVID-19. Assay: immunoSEQ multiplex PCR; the TCRdb copy retains only in-frame clones and omits some. The data hold roughly 67,000 clones, with 93% observed a single time. The sequenced sample consisted of peripheral blood. Receptors were obtained from a man in his 70s with active COVID-19.

On this clone itself: The junction does not match germline at one end; this may be a read error. V and J are TRBV7-2 and TRBJ2-3; TRBD2 might be the D (7 bases). Germline V lookup: CDR1 SGHTA, CDR2 FQGNSA. This CDR3 is built from 17 residues. CDR3 nucleotide sequence: TGTGCCAGCAGCCTAGCTGGGGGCGGGGGACCCACAGATACGCAGTATTTT. This sequence encodes CASSLAGGGGPTDTQYF. Full variable domain (missing parts from reference TRBV7-2 and TRBJ2-3): GAGVSQSPSNKVTEKGKDVELRCDPISGHTALYWYRQSLGQGLEFLIYFQGNSAPDKSGLPSDRFSAERTGGSVSTLTIQRTQQEDSAVYLCASSLAGGGGPTDTQYFGPGTRLTVL.

The rearrangement joins TRBV6-2 or TRBV6-3 to TRBJ2-5; TRBD1 matches at 10 bases. CDR1 MNHEY and CDR2 SVGEGT come from the germline V gene. The J segment lost 4 bases and the V segment lost 0 bases, leaving 5 bases of the junction unmatched. The CDR3 loop spans 16 amino acids. DNA of the CDR3: TGTGCCAGCAGTTACTCAGGGACAGGGGTGGGAGAGACCCAGTACTTC. Translated, it gives CASSYSGTGVGETQYF.

This clone was detected once. The J gene is TRBJ1-6, the V gene TRBV2; TRBD1 aligns across 7 bases. V shed 4 bases and J 10 bases; nucleotides not matched to a gene: 7. CDR3 size: 14 residues. Germline assignment: CDR1 SNHLY and CDR2 FYNNEI. CDR3: CASSANRGGSPLHF. The CDR3 DNA reads as TGTGCCAGCAGTGCGAACAGGGGCGGATCACCCCTCCACTTT.